The 19 T cell receptor beta chains below all came from one sample that was sequenced in a study of blood T cell repertoires in COVID-19. Here immunoSEQ multiplex PCR was the method, and the copy in TCRdb shows in-frame clones only, minus some. This sample has about 370,000 clones, with 80% to 90% found just once. Sequencing was done on a sample of PBMCs or T cells enriched from blood (not recorded which). The receptor source for this set is a man aged 18 to 30 who had recovered from COVID-19.

On this clone: One junction end does not reproduce the germline sequence, and a read error may be involved. The rearrangement uses TRBV10-1 and TRBJ2-1, with 8 nucleotides matching TRBD1. Germline-derived CDR1 and CDR2 are WNHNN and SYGVQD (reference sequence). The CDR3 loop spans 14 amino acids. CDR3 DNA: TGCGCCAGCAGCGAGTTTGGCAGGGGGCTGGAGCAGTTCTTC. It codes for CASSEFGRGLEQFF.

J is TRBJ1-6 and V is TRBV6-5, with unresolved D. CDR1 is MNHEY and CDR2 is SVGAGI in the germline V gene. The length of the CDR3 is 15 residues. Between the trimmed V and J ends, which lost 6 bases and 0 bases, there was a span of 9 bases. The chain's CDR3 is CASRPGSSYNSPLHF. CDR3 DNA: TGTGCCAGCAGGCCCGGGAGCTCCTATAATTCACCCCTCCACTTT.

This clone was counted only a few times. The V and J genes are TRBV5-5 and TRBJ2-2; perhaps TRBD1 as D (6 bases). V was shortened by 3 bases and J by 8 bases, with 11 bases between the two germline ends. Germline values: CDR1 SGHKS, CDR2 YYEKEE (reference sequence). The CDR3 has 13 residues. DNA of the CDR3: TGTGCCAGCAGCTCACTAACAGGGGGGGAGCTGTTTTTT. Translated: CASSSLTGGELFF.

V and J are TRBV15 and TRBJ2-1, with TRBD2 matching over 9 bases. Germline V gene lookup returns CDR1 LNHNV and CDR2 YYDKDF (reference sequence). The CDR3 length is 17 residues. Unmatched junction bases numbered 9, after V lost 0 bases and J lost 6 bases. CDR3 nucleotide sequence: TGTGCCACCAGCAGAGATCTACGGCGGGGGGGTAGCAATGAGCAGTTCTTC. It yields the protein CATSRDLRRGGSNEQFF.

This chain uses TRBV9 with TRBJ2-7; 13 bases align to TRBD2. Germline lookup yields CDR1 SGDLS and CDR2 YYNGEE. The V segment lost 3 bases and the J segment 4 bases; nucleotides outside the gene matches: 1. CDR3 length: 14 amino acids. The CDR3 coding sequence is TGTGCCAGCAGCGAGGGACTAGCGGGGTACGAGCAGTACTTC. Encoded protein: CASSEGLAGYEQYF.

This clone came up once. The genes are TRBV10-3 and TRBJ2-1; 8 positions match TRBD2. The length of the CDR3 is 15 residues. V trimming: 2 bases; J trimming: 4 bases; junction bases outside the gene matches: 4. The germline V gene has CDR1 ENHRY and CDR2 SYGVKD. CDR3 sequence reads: CAISERTSTYNEQFF. CDR3 nucleotide sequence: TGTGCCATCAGTGAGAGGACTAGCACGTACAATGAGCAGTTCTTC.

The chain uses TRBV4-1 and TRBJ2-7; 11 bases align to TRBD1. There are 15 residues in the CDR3. CDR1 and CDR2 (germline): MGHRA, YSYEKL. The junction had 2 bases not matched to a gene; V was cut back by 4 bases and J by 0 bases. The CDR3 reads CASSLGQGGSYEQYF. CDR3 DNA sequence: TGCGCCAGCAGCCTGGGACAGGGGGGCTCCTACGAGCAGTACTTC.

The chain couples TRBV6-2 or TRBV6-3 to TRBJ2-1; 8 nucleotides line up with TRBD2. The CDR3 is made up of 15 amino acids. Germline assignment: CDR1 MNHEY and CDR2 SVGEGT. Unmatched junction bases numbered 9, after V lost 5 bases and J lost 6 bases. The CDR3 spells CASSRGLEAGNEQFF. For the CDR3, the DNA is TGTGCCAGCAGTCGGGGACTAGAGGCGGGCAATGAGCAGTTCTTC.

The chain combines TRBV28 with TRBJ2-5; the match to TRBD2 covers 7 bases. V gave up 7 bases and J gave up 1 base; unmatched junction bases: 3. Germline-derived CDR1 and CDR2 are MDHEN and SYDVKM. The CDR3 runs 13 residues. The CDR3 DNA reads as TGTGCCAGCACCTCGGGAGGCCAAGAGACCCAGTACTTC. Its translation is CASTSGGQETQYF.

The chain couples TRBV19 to TRBJ1-5; the D is unclear. The V and J ends lost 3 bases and 5 bases respectively, with 14 bases between them. Germline CDR1 and CDR2: LNHDA and SQIVND (reference sequence). CDR3 length: 15 amino acids. This CDR3 is CASSITGERYQPQHF. CDR3 sequence (DNA): TGTGCCAGTAGTATTACTGGAGAGAGATATCAGCCCCAGCATTTT.

The rearrangement joins TRBV19 to TRBJ2-4; TRBD1 aligns across 8 bases. The CDR3 sequence is 17 residues long. Looked up from germline, CDR1 is LNHDA and CDR2 is SQIVND (reference sequence). Unmatched junction bases numbered 4, after V lost 0 bases and J lost 0 bases. The CDR3 region has the DNA TGTGCCAGTAGTATAGAGGACAGGGTGGTAGCCAAAAACATTCAGTACTTC. Translated: CASSIEDRVVAKNIQYF.

The V and J genes are TRBV7-9 and TRBJ2-7; 7 bases match TRBD1. Germline V gene lookup returns CDR1 SEHNR and CDR2 FQNEAQ (reference sequence). J gave up 4 bases and V 6 bases, and 3 bases lay outside the gene matches. CDR3 size: 12 residues. For the CDR3, the DNA is TGTGCCAGCAGAGGGACAGTTTACGAGCAGTACTTC. Translating gives CASRGTVYEQYF.

The chain combines TRBV10-2 with TRBJ1-5; no clear D gene. The CDR3 sequence is 13 residues long. V was pared by 6 bases and J by 7 bases, with 13 bases between. The germline V gene encodes CDR1 WSHSY and CDR2 SAAADI. The CDR3 region is CASRGAASQPQHF. In DNA, the CDR3 is TGCGCCAGCAGAGGAGCCGCCAGCCAGCCCCAGCATTTT.

V usage is TRBV7-2 and J usage is TRBJ2-2; D remains unclear. The CDR3 extends over 15 amino acids. Germline V gives CDR1 SGHTA, CDR2 FQGNSA. Trimming cost V 0 bases and J 2 bases, with 7 bases left between them. Written as DNA, the CDR3 is TGTGCCAGCAGCTTAGCGACTTATAACACCGGGGAGCTGTTTTTT. This encodes CASSLATYNTGELFF.

The chain carries TRBV19 and TRBJ1-1; D gene unclear. The germline gives CDR1 LNHDA, CDR2 SQIVND (reference sequence). Trimming removed 0 bases at V and 1 base at J, with 6 bases between. This CDR3 has 14 amino acids. This chain's CDR3 is CASSIDPQNTEAFF. The DNA of the CDR3 is TGTGCCAGTAGTATAGATCCCCAGAACACTGAAGCTTTCTTT.

The V gene is TRBV9, the J gene TRBJ1-2; TRBD1 aligns across 8 bases. Germline V gene lookup returns CDR1 SGDLS and CDR2 YYNGEE. The V segment lost 5 bases and the J segment 6 bases; nucleotides outside the gene matches: 9. The CDR3 has 14 residues. CDR3 sequence (DNA): TGTGCCAGCAGAAGACCAGGGGGCGGCGATGGCTACACCTTC. Protein sequence: CASRRPGGGDGYTF.

The J gene is TRBJ2-7, the V gene TRBV6-5, with TRBD2 matching over 11 bases. CDR1 is MNHEY, CDR2 SVGAGI, per germline. The V gene end was trimmed by 5 bases and the J gene end by 2 bases; junction bases not matched to a gene: 5. The CDR3 consists of 15 residues. Here the CDR3 DNA reads TGTGCCAGCAGTCAGACTAGCGGGGAAACCTACGAGCAGTACTTC. It codes for CASSQTSGETYEQYF.

The chain joins TRBV6-5 to TRBJ1-3, with D tentatively TRBD1 (5 bases). Deletions cut 2 bases from V and 4 bases from J, with 9 bases between. The CDR3 length is 14 residues. Germline values: CDR1 MNHEY, CDR2 SVGAGI. CDR3 protein: CASSYAGLGNTIYF. The CDR3 DNA reads as TGTGCCAGCAGTTACGCAGGGCTAGGAAACACCATATATTTT.

This chain connects TRBV9 to TRBJ1-6; D is unresolved. Germline CDR1 reads SGDLS; CDR2 reads YYNGEE. This CDR3 is built from 16 residues. The germline V and J ends were trimmed by 0 bases and 7 bases, with 14 bases remaining between them. The CDR3 loop is CASSVAPGDGNSPLHF. As DNA, the CDR3 is TGTGCCAGCAGCGTAGCTCCGGGTGATGGGAATTCACCCCTCCACTTT.